Sequencing of this TCR beta chain was carried out in a study of human T cells and chemical hapten exposure. General study findings and limits: Significantly more large CDR3 similarity clusters arose among expanded TCRs than among controls.

The V gene's germline CDR1 is SNHLY and CDR2 FYNNEI. The CDR3 covers 15 residues. Notes on this clonotype: Its antigen remains unidentified. One junction end disagrees with the germline gene, perhaps due to a read error.

Library preparation tagged each individual cDNA molecule with a unique molecular identifier. One entry per CDR3 protein, called by TCRdb with MiXCR from the RACE reads. Of around 380,000 distinct CDR3 sequences listed, more than 4.5% are singletons. Time point described: patch test 1, 2 weeks after DPC sensitization. Sample treatment: therapeutic diphenylcyclopropenone sensitization with weekly scalp DPC. Every donor had alopecia and was 18 to 70 years old; all were suitable for DPC. Total RNA extraction was carried out from unfractionated whole blood. The source of this sequence is a woman aged 45-65 years with alopecia areata. Some clones in this sample may be carry-over from other donors' samples. The chain combines TRBV2 with TRBJ1-6; TRBD1 matches 9 bases. The material sequenced was whole blood, taken in connection with sensitization to the hapten diphenylcyclopropenone (DPC). The CDR3 here is CASFEGQGRDSPLLF. The CDR3, as DNA: TGTGCCAGCTTCGAAGGACAGGGGCGAGATTCACCCCTCCTCTTT.